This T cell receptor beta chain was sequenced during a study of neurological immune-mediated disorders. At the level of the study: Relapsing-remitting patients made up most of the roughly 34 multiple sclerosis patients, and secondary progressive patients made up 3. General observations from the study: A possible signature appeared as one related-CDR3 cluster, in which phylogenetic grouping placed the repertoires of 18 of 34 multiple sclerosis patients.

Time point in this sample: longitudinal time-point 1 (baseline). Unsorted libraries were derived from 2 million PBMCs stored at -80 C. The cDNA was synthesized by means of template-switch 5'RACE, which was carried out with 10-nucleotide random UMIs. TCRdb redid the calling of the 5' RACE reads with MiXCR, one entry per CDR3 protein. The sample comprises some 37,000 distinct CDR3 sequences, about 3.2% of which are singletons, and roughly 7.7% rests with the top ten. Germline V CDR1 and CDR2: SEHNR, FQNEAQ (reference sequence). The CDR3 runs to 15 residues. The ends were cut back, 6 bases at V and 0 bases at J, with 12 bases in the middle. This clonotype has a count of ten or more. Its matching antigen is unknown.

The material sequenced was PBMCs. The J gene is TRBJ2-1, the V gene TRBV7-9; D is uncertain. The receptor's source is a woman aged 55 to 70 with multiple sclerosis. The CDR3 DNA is TGTGCCAGCAGTCCGGCCTCCACCTCCTACAATGAGCAGTTCTTC. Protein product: CASSPASTSYNEQFF.